The next 29 T cell receptor beta chains were all read from a single sample in a study of shared clonotypes between healthy human individuals. Assay: immunoSEQ multiplex PCR; the TCRdb copy retains only in-frame clones and omits some. The data show about 1 million clones, around 76% seen once. Sequencing used memory CD4+ T cells sorted from blood. Subset in this sample: CD45RA-negative fraction. The source is a man aged 18-30 years in good health.

Of note for this clone: Distinct nucleotide sequences in the sample also encode this CDR3. V usage is TRBV18 and J usage is TRBJ2-7, with a weak D call TRBD1 (6 bases). This CDR3 region has 13 residues. Germline V gene data show CDR1 as KGHSH and CDR2 as LQKENI. V was trimmed by 2 bases and J by 4 bases, leaving 9 bases between them. The CDR3 region is CASSPSTGYEQYF. CDR3 DNA sequence: TGTGCCAGCTCACCAAGTACAGGGTACGAGCAGTACTTC.

The chain recombines TRBV5-1 with TRBJ1-5; 7 bases fit TRBD1. V trimming: 0 bases; J trimming: 3 bases; junction bases outside the gene matches: 3. The germline CDR1 and CDR2 sequences are SGHRS and YFSETQ. The CDR3 has 15 amino acids. The CDR3 nucleotides are TGCGCCAGCAGCTTGGGGGACAGCAACAATCAGCCCCAGCATTTT. Translated, it gives CASSLGDSNNQPQHF.

This clone was seen only once. This chain uses TRBV6-6 with TRBJ2-5; D unresolved. This CDR3 has 12 residues. From germline, CDR1 is MNHNY and CDR2 SVGAGI (reference sequence). With 5 bases removed from V and 0 bases from J, the gap between germline ends came to 4 bases. CDR3 loop: CASSRYQETQYF. The CDR3, as DNA: TGTGCCAGCAGTAGATACCAAGAGACCCAGTACTTC.

The chain is built from TRBV5-1 and TRBJ2-1; the match to TRBD1 covers 9 bases. CDR1 is SGHRS, CDR2 YFSETQ, per germline. After removal of 4 bases from V and 4 bases from J, the junction contained 6 bases not matched to a gene. The CDR3 is 15 residues long. As DNA, the CDR3 is TGCGCCAGCAGCCCTACAGGGGGCTCTTACAATGAGCAGTTCTTC. Its translation is CASSPTGGSYNEQFF.

CDR3 protein: CASGTSGGRDTQYF. The CDR3 DNA follows: TGTGCCAGCGGGACTAGCGGGGGTAGGGATACGCAGTATTTT. The chain recombines TRBV2 with TRBJ2-3; 14 bases line up with TRBD2. The V segment lost 8 bases and the J segment 6 bases; nucleotides outside the gene matches: 4. Germline V gene sequence: CDR1 SNHLY, CDR2 FYNNEI. The CDR3 contains 14 residues.

V gene TRBV23-1 combines with J gene TRBJ2-7; 7 bases map to TRBD1. TRBV23-1 is an ORF, with its function uncertain. The CDR3 extends over 19 amino acids. V shed 2 bases and J 4 bases; nucleotides not matched to a gene: 20. CDR3 in amino acids: CASSQPHPHDRVLGYEQYF. The CDR3 DNA reads TGCGCCAGCAGTCAACCCCATCCCCACGACAGGGTGTTAGGGTACGAGCAGTACTTC.

The V call is TRBV28, the J call TRBJ2-7, with D tentatively TRBD1 (6 bases). Trimming left V 4 bases short and J 4 bases short, with 20 bases between. Germline lookup yields CDR1 MDHEN and CDR2 SYDVKM. The CDR3 consists of 16 residues. In nucleotides, the CDR3 is TGTGCCAGCAGTTCTCCATCTGGCAGGGGAAGTTACGAGCAGTACTTC. Translation: CASSSPSGRGSYEQYF. The entire variable domain, with the rest obtained from reference TRBV28 and TRBJ2-7, is as follows: DVKVTQSSRYLVKRTGEKVFLECVQDMDHENMFWYRQDPGLGLRLIYFSYDVKMKEKGDIPEGYSVSREKKERFSLILESASTNQTSMYLCASSSPSGRGSYEQYFGPGTRLTVT.

The chain is built from TRBV7-9 and TRBJ2-5; weak D call: TRBD1 (6 bases). V shed 2 bases and J shed 2 bases, with 12 bases lying between them. Germline CDR1 is SEHNR and CDR2 is FQNEAQ (reference sequence). The CDR3 consists of 15 residues. Here the CDR3 reads CASSLTTGGQETQYF. CDR3 nucleotides: TGTGCCAGCAGCTTAACGACAGGCGGGCAAGAGACCCAGTACTTC.

The V and J genes are TRBV6-1 and TRBJ2-1, with 14 nucleotides matching TRBD2. J was trimmed by 9 bases and V by 8 bases; bases with no gene match: 6. The CDR3 consists of 14 residues. CDR1 is MNHNS and CDR2 is SASEGT in the germline V gene. CDR3 DNA: TGTGCCAGCCTGGGACTAGCGGGAGTCGGTGAGCAGTTCTTC. This translates into CASLGLAGVGEQFF.

The rearrangement uses TRBV7-3 and TRBJ2-3; D perhaps matches TRBD2 (5 bases). Germline CDR1 SGHTA, CDR2 FQGTGA. Trimming pared 6 bases from V and 1 base from J, leaving 8 bases between. This CDR3 is built from 13 residues. CDR3 bases: TGTGCCAGCAGGGACTCGGGCACAGATACGCAGTATTTT. This translates into CASRDSGTDTQYF. Complete variable domain (other parts from reference TRBV7-3 and TRBJ2-3): GAGVSQTPSNKVTEKGKYVELRCDPISGHTALYWYRQSLGQGPEFLIYFQGTGAADDSGLPNDRFFAVRPEGSVSTLKIQRTERGDSAVYLCASRDSGTDTQYFGPGTRLTVL.

Points on this clone: The sample holds other DNA sequences that translate to the same CDR3. J is TRBJ1-6 and V is TRBV9; D is perhaps TRBD1 (5 bases). CDR3 length equals 16 residues. V was pared by 3 bases and J by 0 bases, with 10 bases between. The germline CDR1 and CDR2 sequences are SGDLS and YYNGEE. CDR3 loop: CASSAADSSYNSPLHF. DNA for the CDR3: TGTGCCAGCAGCGCGGCAGACAGCTCCTATAATTCACCCCTCCACTTT.

The chain employs TRBV18 and TRBJ2-3; tentatively, D is TRBD1 (5 bases). The CDR3 spans 14 residues. Trimming removed 6 bases at V and 11 bases at J, with 21 bases between. The germline CDR1 and CDR2 sequences are KGHSH and LQKENI. The CDR3 nucleotides read TGTGCCAGCTCTCCCCCGACCGCCGAAGGGGTGCAGTATTTT. This sequence encodes CASSPPTAEGVQYF. The complete variable domain, with remaining parts taken from reference TRBV18 and TRBJ2-3, reads NAGVMQNPRHLVRRRGQEARLRCSPMKGHSHVYWYRQLPEEGLKFMVYLQKENIIDESGMPKERFSAEFPKEGPSILRIQQVVRGDSAAYFCASSPPTAEGVQYFGPGTRLTVL.

The chain joins TRBV21-1 to TRBJ2-2; TRBD1, as called in the table, went unchecked against the DNA. TRBV21-1 is listed as a pseudogene. The CDR3 consists of 15 residues. CDR3 loop: CASIGGHFNTGELFF. CDR3 nucleotides: TGTGCCAGCATCGGCGGACACTTTAACACCGGGGAGCTGTTTTTT.

In this sample, this clone turned up once. This rearrangement joins TRBV7-2 to TRBJ1-1; a weak D match, TRBD1 (6 bases). V lost 1 base to trimming and J lost 1 base, with 10 bases between them. The germline CDR1 and CDR2 sequences are SGHTA and FQGNSA. The CDR3 totals 15 residues. CDR3 residues: CASSLGARGNTEAFF. CDR3 coding DNA: TGTGCCAGCAGCTTAGGGGCCAGGGGGAACACTGAAGCTTTCTTT.

This rearrangement joins TRBV6-5 to TRBJ2-3; D gene uncertain. This CDR3 is 12 amino acids long. Germline CDR1 reads MNHEY; CDR2 reads SVGAGI. Trimming removed 5 bases at V and 12 bases at J, with 15 bases between. CDR3 amino acids: CASSAPETKQYF. CDR3 coding DNA: TGTGCCAGCAGTGCGCCGGAGACGAAACAGTATTTT.

This clone came up a few times. This chain joins TRBV11-2 and TRBJ1-2; tentative D call: TRBD1 (6 bases). Between the trimmed V and J ends, which lost 1 base and 8 bases, there was a span of 20 bases. Germline V gene sequence: CDR1 SGHAT, CDR2 FQNNGV. The CDR3 has 16 residues. CDR3 sequence reads: CASSLAPRTGRGGYTF. The DNA for the CDR3 is TGTGCCAGCAGCTTAGCCCCCAGAACAGGGCGAGGGGGCTACACCTTC.

The chain links TRBV7-3 to TRBJ2-3; D remains unclear. CDR3 size: 13 residues. CDR1 and CDR2 (germline): SGHTA, FQGTGA. V was pared by 5 bases and J by 0 bases, with 6 bases between. The CDR3 DNA is TGTGCCAGCAGCATCACTAGCACAGATACGCAGTATTTT. Amino acid sequence: CASSITSTDTQYF.

The chain couples TRBV5-1 to TRBJ2-7, with D perhaps being TRBD1 or TRBD2 (6 bases each). Germline CDR1 SGHRS, CDR2 YFSETQ. This CDR3 region has 13 residues. V lost 5 bases to trimming and J lost 5 bases, with 14 bases between them. CDR3: CASSQGTWDEQYF. CDR3 coding DNA: TGCGCCAGCAGTCAGGGGACTTGGGACGAGCAGTACTTC.

This clone has just one count. The rearrangement links TRBV25-1 to TRBJ2-1, with 11 bases matching TRBD2. The CDR3 length is 15 residues. Per germline, CDR1 MGHDK and CDR2 SYGVNS. The J segment lost 7 bases and the V segment lost 9 bases, leaving 11 bases of the junction unmatched. The CDR3 DNA sequence: TGTGCCAGTGGAATAGCGGGAGGGCCCTCGAATGAGCAGTTCTTC. Amino acids: CASGIAGGPSNEQFF.

This chain joins TRBV5-1 and TRBJ2-2, with TRBD1 matching over 8 bases. Germline CDR1 is SGHRS and CDR2 is YFSETQ. This CDR3 contains 16 residues. V lost 4 bases to trimming and J lost 4 bases; unmatched junction nucleotides: 9. DNA for the CDR3: TGCGCCAGCAGCCGTCCCGGGACAGGTTCCACCGGGGAGCTGTTTTTT. Its translation: CASSRPGTGSTGELFF.

This clone was found once. Other nucleotide sequences in the sample specify the same CDR3. The chain joins TRBV10-1 to TRBJ2-2, with a tentative D call TRBD2 (6 bases). Between the trimmed V and J ends, which lost 5 bases and 0 bases, there was a span of 7 bases. Germline V CDR1 and CDR2: WNHNN, SYGVQD (reference sequence). The CDR3 length is 14 residues. The CDR3 loop is CASSSGSNTGELFF. In DNA, the CDR3 is TGCGCCAGCAGTAGCGGGTCGAACACCGGGGAGCTGTTTTTT.

With respect to this clone: A much larger clone lies a single base off, so this may be a read error. Different DNA sequences within this sample yield the same CDR3. J is TRBJ2-7 and V is TRBV6-5; TRBD1 agrees at 8 bases. The ends lost 5 bases at V and 1 base at J; junction bases unmatched: 1. This CDR3 is built from 13 residues. Germline assignment: CDR1 MNHEY and CDR2 SVGAGI. The CDR3 nucleotides are TGTGCCAGCAGTCGGACAGGGTCCTACGAGCAGTACTTC. Translating gives CASSRTGSYEQYF.

The chain couples TRBV2 to TRBJ1-1; D is ambiguous. The germline V gene encodes CDR1 SNHLY and CDR2 FYNNEI. Trimming removed 6 bases at V and 1 base at J, with 9 bases between. The CDR3 has 13 residues. The CDR3 loop is CASSLTENTEAFF. The CDR3 DNA reads TGTGCCAGCAGCCTTACAGAGAACACTGAAGCTTTCTTT.

This clone was detected once. This chain joins TRBV27 and TRBJ2-3; D remains ambiguous. Trimming removed 4 bases at V and 0 bases at J, with 14 bases between. Germline V gives CDR1 MNHEY, CDR2 SMNVEV (reference sequence). CDR3 length: 16 residues. CDR3 loop: CASSSQEVPSTDTQYF. CDR3 bases: TGTGCCAGCAGTTCGCAGGAAGTACCTAGCACAGATACGCAGTATTTT.

A single count supports this clone. The chain recombines TRBV27 with TRBJ1-5; 11 bases match TRBD1. Trimming at V came to 5 bases and at J to 6 bases, leaving 9 bases not matched to a gene. The CDR3 has 16 amino acids. Looked up from germline, CDR1 is MNHEY and CDR2 is SMNVEV (reference sequence). CDR3: CASSPQDRGRGQPQHF. The CDR3 DNA reads as TGTGCCAGCAGTCCTCAGGACAGGGGGCGAGGTCAGCCCCAGCATTTT.

In the case of this clone: The sample carries other DNA sequences with the same CDR3. This chain uses TRBV18 with TRBJ2-7; 8 nucleotides line up with TRBD2. CDR3 length: 14 amino acids. With 2 bases clipped from V and 4 bases from J, the junction kept 4 bases outside the gene matches. Germline values: CDR1 KGHSH, CDR2 LQKENI. The CDR3 region is CASSPGGGRYEQYF. CDR3 in DNA: TGTGCCAGCTCACCAGGAGGCGGGAGGTACGAGCAGTACTTC. The whole variable domain, filled in from reference TRBV18 and TRBJ2-7, reads NAGVMQNPRHLVRRRGQEARLRCSPMKGHSHVYWYRQLPEEGLKFMVYLQKENIIDESGMPKERFSAEFPKEGPSILRIQQVVRGDSAAYFCASSPGGGRYEQYFGPGTRLTVT.

The chain has TRBV12-5 and TRBJ2-1; 8 bases are shared with TRBD2. This CDR3 is 16 amino acids long. After removal of 0 bases from V and 7 bases from J, the junction contained 8 bases not matched to a gene. Germline V CDR1 and CDR2: LGHNT, FRNRAP. The CDR3 region is CASGLVPKREMNEQFF. CDR3 in DNA: TGTGCTAGTGGTTTGGTACCTAAGCGGGAGATGAATGAGCAGTTCTTC.

V is TRBV6-1 and J is TRBJ2-4, with a weak D call TRBD2 (6 bases). Trimming took off 2 bases at V and 6 bases at J, with 8 bases between the two ends. Germline values: CDR1 MNHNS, CDR2 SASEGT. The CDR3 is 13 residues long. The CDR3 loop is CASSESGLNIQYF. CDR3 DNA: TGTGCCAGCAGTGAAAGCGGGCTAAACATTCAGTACTTC.

The rearrangement joins TRBV7-2 to TRBJ2-7; maybe TRBD2 (6 bases). The CDR3 totals 14 residues. The V gene's germline CDR1 is SGHTA and CDR2 FQGNSA. Trimming cost V 0 bases and J 2 bases, with 8 bases left between them. The DNA for the CDR3 is TGTGCCAGCAGCTTAGCGGGAGGAACCTACGAGCAGTACTTC. Translating it yields CASSLAGGTYEQYF.